Listed below are T cell receptor beta chains from one sample, sequenced in a study of T cell responses to AZD1222 COVID-19 vaccine. The data were produced by immunoSEQ multiplex PCR, yet TCRdb's version contains in-frame clones alone and is incomplete. The table lists 70,000 to 90,000 clones, 70% to 85% of them singletons. Sequenced here: peripheral blood, sampled on day 0 of AZD1222 vaccination. These receptor sequences come from an adult in good health. Each CDR3 is given with its conserved first and last residue. D genes are given only for firm matches. Some rows mark clone size as missing; the rest say once, few, many or name a class of expanded clone.

>-|TRBV7-2|-|TRBJ1-2
TGTGCCAGCAGCTTAGGGCAGGGTAGGGGCTACACCTTC
CASSLGQGRGYTF
>TRBD1|TRBV28|-|TRBJ1-5
TGTGCCAGCAGCGAACGACTTGGGACAGGGGAGAATCAGCCCCAGCATTTT
CASSERLGTGENQPQHF
>TRBD1|TRBV18|-|TRBJ1-2
TGTGCCAGCTCACGCGACGATCCAGGGGGCTATGGCTACACCTTC
CASSRDDPGGYGYTF
>TRBD1|TRBV6-5|-|TRBJ1-5
TGTGCCAGCAGAACCGGACAGGGGGCTTCTCAGCCCCAGCATTTT
CASRTGQGASQPQHF
>-|TRBV6-5|once|TRBJ1-5
TGTGCCAGCAGACGGTCAGACAATCAGCCCCAGCATTTT
CASRRSDNQPQHF
>TRBD1|TRBV13|once|TRBJ2-5
TGTGCCAGCAGCTTCTGGACAGGGGCAGAGACCCAGTACTTC
CASSFWTGAETQYF
>TRBD1|TRBV7-9|-|TRBJ1-2
TGTGCCAGCAGCCCTTGGGACAGGGGGCCTGGCTACACCTTC
CASSPWDRGPGYTF
>-|TRBV19|few|TRBJ2-3
TGTGCCAGTAGTTCTAGCGGCACAGATACGCAGTATTTT
CASSSSGTDTQYF
>-|TRBV5-4|few|TRBJ2-2
TGTGCCAGCAGCTTCGGACAAAGGAACACCGGGGAGCTGTTTTTT
CASSFGQRNTGELFF
>-|TRBV7-6|-|TRBJ1-5
TGTGCCAGCAGCTTATACGGGGGCTCGAGCAATCAGCCCCAGCATTTT
CASSLYGGSSNQPQHF
>TRBD2|TRBV7-9|-|TRBJ2-7
TGTGCCAGCAGCCCCCCGGGGCTAGCGGGATACGAGCAGTACTTC
CASSPPGLAGYEQYF
>-|TRBV7-2|once|TRBJ2-5
TGTGCCAGCAGCTTTGTAGGACAGCCCCCAGAGACCCAGTACTTC
CASSFVGQPPETQYF
>TRBD1|TRBV6-5|once|TRBJ2-7
TGTGCCAGCAGTTACCGGGCAGGGGGCAACGAGCAGTACTTC
CASSYRAGGNEQYF
>TRBD1|TRBV30|-|TRBJ1-4
TGTGCCTGGAGCCGGGACAGGGGGCTTGGTGAAAAACTGTTTTTT
CAWSRDRGLGEKLFF
>TRBD2|TRBV19|once|TRBJ2-1
TGTGCCAGTAGTATGGGACTAGCGGGAGAAACGAGGTACAATGAGCAGTTCTTC
CASSMGLAGETRYNEQFF
>TRBD2|TRBV2|-|TRBJ2-7
TGTGCCAGCAGTGAAGGGGGACTAGCGGGAGCCTACGAGCAGTACTTC
CASSEGGLAGAYEQYF
>-|TRBV6-5|-|TRBJ1-6
TGTGCCAGCTACCTTCACCCGTATAATTCACCCCTCCACTTT
CASYLHPYNSPLHF
>TRBD2|TRBV27|-|TRBJ2-1
TGTGCCAGCAGTTTACGACTAGCTCCAAATGAGCAGTTCTTC
CASSLRLAPNEQFF
>TRBD1|TRBV5-1|-|TRBJ1-2
TGCGCCAGCGGCGACAGGGTGGTTGGCTACACCTTC
CASGDRVVGYTF
>-|TRBV7-7|once|TRBJ2-1
TGTGCCAGCAGCTTAGAACTTAACTCCTACAATGAGCAGTTCTTC
CASSLELNSYNEQFF
>-|TRBV5-1|-|TRBJ2-1
TGCGCCAGCAGCTTGCAGGTCTCCTACAATGAGCAGTTCTTC
CASSLQVSYNEQFF
>-|TRBV9|-|TRBJ1-1
TGTGCCAGCGGTCGTGGGGGGCAGAACACTGAAGCTTTCTTT
CASGRGGQNTEAFF
>-|TRBV1|-|TRBJ2-4
TGCACCAGCAGCCTACATTTTCAGGGGAAAAACATTCAGTACTTC
CTSSLHFQGKNIQYF
>TRBD1|TRBV28|-|TRBJ2-7
TGTGCCAGCAGTTGGAGACAGGGTCGGGAGCAGTACTTC
CASSWRQGREQYF
>-|TRBV30|-|TRBJ2-1
TGTGCCTGGAGTAGTGGTAGCCCAGAGCAGTTCTTC
CAWSSGSPEQFF
>-|TRBV29-1|-|TRBJ2-7
TGCAGCGTAGATAAGACGGGGGAGCAGTACTTC
CSVDKTGEQYF
>TRBD2|TRBV9|few|TRBJ2-3
TGTGCCAGCAGCGTAGAGCCCGGGACTAGCGGGCGGGCCACAGATACGCAGTATTTT
CASSVEPGTSGRATDTQYF
>-|TRBV10-3|-|TRBJ2-2
TGTGCCATCAGTGAGATGAGGAGGGGGATAGGCACCGGGGAGCTGTTTTTT
CAISEMRRGIGTGELFF
>TRBD1|TRBV18|-|TRBJ2-2
TGTGCCAGCTCACCAACGGGACAGGGGGAAACCGGGGAGCTGTTTTTT
CASSPTGQGETGELFF
>-|TRBV2|-|TRBJ2-7
TGTGCCAGCAGTGCAGTCTACGAGCAGTACTTC
CASSAVYEQYF
>TRBD1|TRBV29-1|-|TRBJ1-1
TGCAGCGTGACCGGGACAGACAACACTGAAGCTTTCTTT
CSVTGTDNTEAFF
>-|TRBV19|-|TRBJ2-2
TGTGCCAGTAGGGGGATAAACACCGGGGAGCTGTTTTTT
CASRGINTGELFF
>-|TRBV11-2|-|TRBJ2-1
TGTGCCAGCAGCTTGACCATCAGGGGTGAGCAGTTCTTC
CASSLTIRGEQFF
>-|TRBV28|few|TRBJ1-1
TGTGCCAGCAGTTCACCAGGGAACCAAGGGGAAGCTTTCTTT
CASSSPGNQGEAFF
>-|TRBV3-1/TRBV3-2|-|TRBJ1-2
TGTGCCAGCAGCCAAAGGGTCTATGGCTACACCTTC
CASSQRVYGYTF
>TRBD2|TRBV5-4|once|TRBJ2-1
TGTGCCAGCAGCTCCGGGGGAGGGCCCTACAATGAGCAGTTCTTC
CASSSGGGPYNEQFF
>-|TRBV18|-|TRBJ1-1
TGTGCCAGCTCAGCGAACACTGAAGCTTTCTTT
CASSANTEAFF
>-|TRBV7-2|few|TRBJ2-5
TGTGCCAGCAGCCTCTCATACGGGCAAGAGACCCAGTACTTC
CASSLSYGQETQYF
>-|TRBV5-4|-|TRBJ2-5
TGTGCCAGCAGCTTGGGGTCGGGGTTGGGGGAGACCCAGTACTTC
CASSLGSGLGETQYF
>-|TRBV15|-|TRBJ1-2
TGTGCCACCAGCAGAGGTCTCGCCGAAAACTATGGCTACACCTTC
CATSRGLAENYGYTF
>-|TRBV6-6|-|TRBJ2-2
TGTGCCAGCGGAGCAGTCGCGAACACCGGGGAGCTGTTTTTT
CASGAVANTGELFF
>-|TRBV5-5|once|TRBJ2-5
TGTGCCAGCAGCCACATTGGGCAAGAGACCCAGTACTTC
CASSHIGQETQYF
>TRBD1|TRBV2|-|TRBJ1-2
TGTGCCAGCAGCAGACAGGGGTCTGGCTACACCTTC
CASSRQGSGYTF
>TRBD2|TRBV3-1/TRBV3-2|once|TRBJ2-1
TGTGCCAGCAGCCTTGGGACTAGCAGTACTTACAATGAGCAGTTCTTC
CASSLGTSSTYNEQFF
>TRBD1|TRBV6-5|few|TRBJ2-5
TGTGCCAGCAGTTACTCGATGGTGACAGGGGAAGAGACCCAGTACTTC
CASSYSMVTGEETQYF
>TRBD2|TRBV30|-|TRBJ2-7
TGTGCCTGGAGTGTTAGCGGGAAGGAGTACGAGCAGTACTTC
CAWSVSGKEYEQYF
>-|TRBV9|-|TRBJ2-5
TGTGCCAGCAGCGTAGATGGCAGGGGAGGACAGGAGACCCAGTACTTC
CASSVDGRGGQETQYF
>-|TRBV6-4|-|TRBJ1-2
TGTGCCAGCAGTGAAGGTTTTAACTATGGCTACACCTTC
CASSEGFNYGYTF
>TRBD2|TRBV27|-|TRBJ2-3
TGTGCCAGCAGTAACAGACTAGCGGGGTGGGCAGATACGCAGTATTTT
CASSNRLAGWADTQYF
>TRBD2|TRBV18|-|TRBJ2-5
TGTGCCAGCTCACCACCTAGCGGGAGGGGAACACAAGAGACCCAGTACTTC
CASSPPSGRGTQETQYF
>TRBD2|TRBV7-2|-|TRBJ2-2
TGTGCCAGCAGCGCCGCGGCGGGAGTAAAAACCGGGGAGCTGTTTTTT
CASSAAAGVKTGELFF
>-|TRBV7-6|-|TRBJ1-4
TGTGCCAGCAGCGCCGCCGGTGGTATAAAACTGTTTTTT
CASSAAGGIKLFF
>TRBD2|TRBV18|-|TRBJ2-1
TGTGCCAGCTCACCAGTGCCCGGGACTAGCGGTTACAATGAGCAGTTCTTC
CASSPVPGTSGYNEQFF
>-|TRBV7-6|-|TRBJ2-2
TGTGCCAGCAGCTTTGGACCCACCAGCCGGGAGCTGTTTTTT
CASSFGPTSRELFF
>-|TRBV7-9|-|TRBJ2-2
TGTGCCAGCAGCGAGCGGTTGGGGCAAACCGGGGAGCTGTTTTTT
CASSERLGQTGELFF
>TRBD1|TRBV18|-|TRBJ2-2
TGTGCCAGCTCACCTACGGGACAGGGGACCGGGGAGCTGTTTTTT
CASSPTGQGTGELFF
>TRBD2|TRBV7-9|once|TRBJ2-5
TGTGCCAGCAGCCCAGAACTAGCGGGCGACCAAGAGACCCAGTACTTC
CASSPELAGDQETQYF
>-|TRBV18|-|TRBJ1-3
TGTGCCAGCTCAGATGGGATCGGGGGCTCCGGAAACACCATATATTTT
CASSDGIGGSGNTIYF
>TRBD2|TRBV30|-|TRBJ2-1
TGTGCCTGGAGTGTAAATGGGGCTAGCGGGAGCTACAATGAGCAGTTCTTC
CAWSVNGASGSYNEQFF
>-|TRBV11-3|-|TRBJ1-5
TGTGCCAGCAGCTTCTGCCAGCCCCAGCATTTT
CASSFCQPQHF